This T cell receptor beta chain was obtained from a study of blood T cell repertoires in COVID-19. Clones were read by immunoSEQ multiplex PCR, and TCRdb kept only the in-frame ones, dropping some. The profile shows a few hundred thousand clones, 88% of them singletons. The CDR3 is made up of 18 amino acids. After removal of 1 base from V and 0 bases from J, the junction contained 8 bases not matched to a gene. The germline gives CDR1 SGHTA, CDR2 FQGTGA. Sequenced sample: PBMCs or T cells enriched from blood (not recorded which). The clonotype was recovered from a woman aged 25-40 years who had been exposed to COVID-19. The chain links TRBV7-3 to TRBJ2-3; 9 bases are shared with TRBD2. The CDR3 loop is CASSLKVSGSSSTDTQYF. The DNA for the CDR3 is TGTGCCAGCAGCTTAAAGGTTAGCGGGAGCTCTAGCACAGATACGCAGTATTTT.